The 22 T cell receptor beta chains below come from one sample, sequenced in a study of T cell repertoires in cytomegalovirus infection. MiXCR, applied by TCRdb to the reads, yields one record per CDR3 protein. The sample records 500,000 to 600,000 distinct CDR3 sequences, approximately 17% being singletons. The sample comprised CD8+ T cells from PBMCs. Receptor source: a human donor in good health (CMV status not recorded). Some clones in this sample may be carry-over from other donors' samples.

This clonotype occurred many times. The CDR3 DNA reads as TGTGCCAGCAGCTCAACCTACTCCCCTCGTAACTATGGCTACACCTTC. Translated, it gives CASSSTYSPRNYGYTF. V gene TRBV11-2 combines with J gene TRBJ1-2; no reliable D call. The CDR3 length is 16 residues. Trimming removed 4 bases at V and 1 base at J, with 16 bases between. Germline-derived CDR1 and CDR2 are SGHAT and FQNNGV.

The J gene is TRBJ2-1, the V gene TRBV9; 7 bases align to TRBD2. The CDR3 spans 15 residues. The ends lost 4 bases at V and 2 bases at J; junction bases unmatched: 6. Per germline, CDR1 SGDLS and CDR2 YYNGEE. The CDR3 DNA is TGTGCCAGCAGCCCGGCGGGAGACCCCTACAATGAGCAGTTCTTC. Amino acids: CASSPAGDPYNEQFF.

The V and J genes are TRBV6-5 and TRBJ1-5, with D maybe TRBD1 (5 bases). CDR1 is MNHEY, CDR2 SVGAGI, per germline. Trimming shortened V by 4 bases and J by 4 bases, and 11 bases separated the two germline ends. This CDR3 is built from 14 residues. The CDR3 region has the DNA TGTGCCAGCAGTTTCAGGGTGGGGAATCAGCCCCAGCATTTT. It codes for CASSFRVGNQPQHF.

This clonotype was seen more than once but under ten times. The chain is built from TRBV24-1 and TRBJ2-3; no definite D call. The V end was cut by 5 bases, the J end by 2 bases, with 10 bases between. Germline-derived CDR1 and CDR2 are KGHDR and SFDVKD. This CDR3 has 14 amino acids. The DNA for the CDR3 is TGTGCCACCAGTGGCGACACTTCCACAGATACGCAGTATTTT. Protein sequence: CATSGDTSTDTQYF.

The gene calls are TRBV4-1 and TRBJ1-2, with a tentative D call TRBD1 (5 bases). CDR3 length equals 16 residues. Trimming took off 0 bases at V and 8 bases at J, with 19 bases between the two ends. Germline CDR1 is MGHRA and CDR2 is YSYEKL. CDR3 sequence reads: CASSQDRGEAGIGYTF. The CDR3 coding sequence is TGCGCCAGCAGCCAAGATCGGGGGGAGGCAGGGATCGGCTACACCTTC.

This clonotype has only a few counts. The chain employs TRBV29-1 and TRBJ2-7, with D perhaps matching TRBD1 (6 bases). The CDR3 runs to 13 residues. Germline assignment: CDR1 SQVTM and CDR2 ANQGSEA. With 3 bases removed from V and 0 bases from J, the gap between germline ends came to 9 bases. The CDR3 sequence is CSVELDSSYEQYF. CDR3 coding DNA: TGCAGCGTTGAGTTGGACAGCTCCTACGAGCAGTACTTC.

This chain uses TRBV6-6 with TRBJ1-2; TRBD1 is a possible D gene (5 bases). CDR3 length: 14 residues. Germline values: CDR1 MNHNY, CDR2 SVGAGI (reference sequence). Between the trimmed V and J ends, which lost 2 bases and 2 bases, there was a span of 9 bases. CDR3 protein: CASSYTEGNYGYTF. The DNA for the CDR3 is TGTGCCAGCAGTTACACGGAGGGGAACTATGGCTACACCTTC.

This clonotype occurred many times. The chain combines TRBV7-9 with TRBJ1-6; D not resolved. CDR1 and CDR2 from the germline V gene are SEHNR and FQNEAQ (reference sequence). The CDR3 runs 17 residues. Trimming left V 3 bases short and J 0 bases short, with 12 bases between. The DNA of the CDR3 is TGTGCCAGCAGCTTCGAGGCTTTGAGCTCCTATAATTCACCCCTCCACTTT. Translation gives CASSFEALSSYNSPLHF.

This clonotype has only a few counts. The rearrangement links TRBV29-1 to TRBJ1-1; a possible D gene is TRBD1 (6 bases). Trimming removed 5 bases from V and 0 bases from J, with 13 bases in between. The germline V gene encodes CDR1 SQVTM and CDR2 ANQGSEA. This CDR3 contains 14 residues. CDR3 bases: TGCAGCGTTAACCCCGACAGGCTGAACACTGAAGCTTTCTTT. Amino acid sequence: CSVNPDRLNTEAFF. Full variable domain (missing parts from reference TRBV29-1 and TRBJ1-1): SAVISQKPSRDICQRGTSLTIQCQVDSQVTMMFWYRQQPGQSLTLIATANQGSEATYESGFVIDKFPISRPNLTFSTLTVSNMSPEDSSIYLCSVNPDRLNTEAFFGQGTRLTVV.

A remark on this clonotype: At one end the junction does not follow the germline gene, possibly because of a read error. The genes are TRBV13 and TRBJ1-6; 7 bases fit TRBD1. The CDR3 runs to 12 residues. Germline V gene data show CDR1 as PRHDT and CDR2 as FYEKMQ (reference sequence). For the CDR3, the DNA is TGTGCCAGCAGCCGAGGGACAGAACCCCCCCACTTT. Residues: CASSRGTEPPHF. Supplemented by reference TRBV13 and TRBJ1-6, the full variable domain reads AAGVIQSPRHLIKEKRETATLKCYPIPRHDTVYWYQQGPGQDPQFLISFYEKMQSDKGSIPDRFSAQQFSDYHSELNMSSLELGDSALYFCASSRGTEPPHFGNGTRLTVT.

CDR3: CATDRGNTEAFF. The CDR3 bases are TGTGCCACGGACAGAGGCAACACTGAAGCTTTCTTT. The chain recombines TRBV2 with TRBJ1-1; possibly TRBD1 for D (6 bases). From germline, CDR1 is SNHLY and CDR2 FYNNEI. With 10 bases removed from V and 2 bases from J, the gap between germline ends came to 11 bases. The CDR3 is 12 amino acids.

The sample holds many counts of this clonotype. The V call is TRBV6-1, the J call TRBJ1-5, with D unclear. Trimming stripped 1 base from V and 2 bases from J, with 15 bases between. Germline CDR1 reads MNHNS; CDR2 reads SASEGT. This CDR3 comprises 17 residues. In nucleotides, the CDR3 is TGTGCCAGCAGTGAAGGGGGAGGGTTTGAGGGCAATCAGCCCCAGCATTTT. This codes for CASSEGGGFEGNQPQHF.

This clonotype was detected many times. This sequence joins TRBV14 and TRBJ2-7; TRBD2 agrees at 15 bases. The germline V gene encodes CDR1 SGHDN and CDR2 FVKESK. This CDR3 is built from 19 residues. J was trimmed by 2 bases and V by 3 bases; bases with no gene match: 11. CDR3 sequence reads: CASSHPAGTSGRTPYEQYF. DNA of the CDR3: TGTGCCAGCAGCCACCCAGCAGGGACTAGCGGGAGGACCCCCTACGAGCAGTACTTC.

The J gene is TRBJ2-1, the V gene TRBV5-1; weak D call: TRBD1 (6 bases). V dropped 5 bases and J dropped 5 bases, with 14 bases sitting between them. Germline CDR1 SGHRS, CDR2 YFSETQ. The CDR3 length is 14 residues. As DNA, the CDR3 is TGCGCCAGCAGTCTTAGACAGGAACACAATGAGCAGTTCTTC. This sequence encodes CASSLRQEHNEQFF.

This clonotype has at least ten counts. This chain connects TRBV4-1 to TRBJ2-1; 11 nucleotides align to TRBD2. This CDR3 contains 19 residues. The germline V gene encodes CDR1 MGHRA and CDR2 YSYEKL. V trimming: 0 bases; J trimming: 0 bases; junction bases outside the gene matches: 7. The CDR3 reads CASSQEPSGGPTSYNEQFF. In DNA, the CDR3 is TGCGCCAGCAGCCAAGAGCCTAGCGGGGGGCCCACCTCCTACAATGAGCAGTTCTTC.

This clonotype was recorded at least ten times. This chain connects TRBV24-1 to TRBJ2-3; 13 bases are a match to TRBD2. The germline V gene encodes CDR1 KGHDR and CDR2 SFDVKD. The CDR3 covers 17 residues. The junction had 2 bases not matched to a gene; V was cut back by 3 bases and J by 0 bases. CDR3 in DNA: TGTGCCACCAGTGATGGGACTAGCGGGGCTAGCACAGATACGCAGTATTTT. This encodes CATSDGTSGASTDTQYF.

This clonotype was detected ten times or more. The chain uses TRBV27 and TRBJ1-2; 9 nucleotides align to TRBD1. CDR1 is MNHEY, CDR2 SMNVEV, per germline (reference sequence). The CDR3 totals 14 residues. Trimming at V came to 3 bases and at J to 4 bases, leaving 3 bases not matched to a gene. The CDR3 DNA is TGTGCCAGCAGTTTGACAGGGGGGGCCTATGGCTACACCTTC. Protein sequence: CASSLTGGAYGYTF.

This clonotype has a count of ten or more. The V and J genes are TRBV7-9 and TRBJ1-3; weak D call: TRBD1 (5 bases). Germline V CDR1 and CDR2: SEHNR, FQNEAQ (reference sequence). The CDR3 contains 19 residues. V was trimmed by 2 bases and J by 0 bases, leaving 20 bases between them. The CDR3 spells CASSLSRGKGRPSGNTIYF. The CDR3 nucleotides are TGTGCCAGCAGCTTAAGCCGCGGGAAGGGGCGGCCCTCTGGAAACACCATATATTTT.

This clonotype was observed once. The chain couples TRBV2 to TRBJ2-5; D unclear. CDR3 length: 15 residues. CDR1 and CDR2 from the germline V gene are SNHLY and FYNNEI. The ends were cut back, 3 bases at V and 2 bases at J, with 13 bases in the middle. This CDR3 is CASSDSDALQETQYF. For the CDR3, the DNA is TGTGCCAGCAGTGACTCCGACGCTTTACAAGAGACCCAGTACTTC.

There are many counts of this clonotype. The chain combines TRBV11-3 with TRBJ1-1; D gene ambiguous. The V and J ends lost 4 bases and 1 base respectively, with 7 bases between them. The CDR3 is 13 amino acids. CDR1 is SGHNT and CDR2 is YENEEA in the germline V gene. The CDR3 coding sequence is TGTGCCAGCAGCTCCGAATGGAACACTGAAGCTTTCTTT. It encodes CASSSEWNTEAFF.

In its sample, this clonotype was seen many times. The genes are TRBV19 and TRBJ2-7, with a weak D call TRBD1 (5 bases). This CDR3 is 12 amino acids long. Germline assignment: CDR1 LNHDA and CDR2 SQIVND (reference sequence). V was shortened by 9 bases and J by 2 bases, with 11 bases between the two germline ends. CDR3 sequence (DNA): TGTGCCAGCCTTGACAGCGCCTACGAGCAGTACTTC. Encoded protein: CASLDSAYEQYF.

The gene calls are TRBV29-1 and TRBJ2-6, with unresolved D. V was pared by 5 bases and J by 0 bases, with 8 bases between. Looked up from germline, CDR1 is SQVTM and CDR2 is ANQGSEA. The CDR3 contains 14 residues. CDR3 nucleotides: TGCAGCGTTAGGAAGGGCTCTGGGGCCAACGTCCTGACTTTC. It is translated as CSVRKGSGANVLTF. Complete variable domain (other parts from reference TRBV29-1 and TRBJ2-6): SAVISQKPSRDICQRGTSLTIQCQVDSQVTMMFWYRQQPGQSLTLIATANQGSEATYESGFVIDKFPISRPNLTFSTLTVSNMSPEDSSIYLCSVRKGSGANVLTFGAGSRLTVL.